This TCR beta chain is drawn from a study of cytomegalovirus exposure and HLA in healthy donors. Turning to the study itself: Sequencing of about 200 million T cells in an earlier analysis found 95 million to 120 million unique TCR beta sequences.

PCR amplification relied on 60 Vbeta primers (plus 13 Jbeta primers). The repertoire was sequenced with immunoSEQ multiplex PCR; TCRdb's copy has only in-frame clones and lacks some. The sample has around 190,000 clones; 79% are singletons. Whole-study results and caveats: Exclusion as indistinguishable affected some V segments, including TRBV6-2 and TRBV6-3. A later analysis reported that several of the most significant clusters appeared to be linked to common viral pathogens, among them Epstein-Barr virus.

The CDR3 is made up of 15 amino acids. Germline CDR1 is MGHRA and CDR2 is YSYEKL. V trimming: 4 bases; J trimming: 4 bases; junction bases outside the gene matches: 8. This clone is a singleton in its sample. No antigen is known for it. The sample was PBMCs. The receptor comes from a woman in her thirties or forties in good health and CMV-seronegative. The J gene is TRBJ2-7, the V gene TRBV4-1, with TRBD1 matching 9 bases. The CDR3 loop reads CASSPETGGGYEQYF. CDR3 nucleotides: TGCGCCAGCAGCCCGGAGACAGGGGGAGGGTACGAGCAGTACTTC.